A single sample gave rise to the 20 T cell receptor beta chains below, sequenced in a study of blood T cells in healthy people across ages. It was with a sample-barcoded 5' primer and a J-beta primer mix that a second PCR of about 6 to 12 cycles was run. TCRdb ran MiXCR on the 5' RACE reads and lists one entry per CDR3 protein. The sample carries roughly 410,000 distinct CDR3 sequences, about 52% recorded once. The sequenced material came from blood. These receptors originate from a man aged 55 to 70 in good health.

This clonotype was found once. The CDR3 here is CASRASGSSTDTQYF. The CDR3 DNA follows: TGCGCCAGCAGGGCAAGCGGGTCTAGCACAGATACGCAGTATTTT. The rearrangement links TRBV4-3 to TRBJ2-3; possibly TRBD2 for D (6 bases). The V end lost 6 bases, the J end lost 0 bases, and 13 bases lay between the germline ends. Germline CDR1 and CDR2: LGHNA and YSLEER. There are 15 residues in the CDR3.

The J gene is TRBJ1-1, the V gene TRBV4-3; 8 bases fit TRBD1. After removal of 1 base from V and 8 bases from J, the junction contained 6 bases not matched to a gene. Germline-derived CDR1 and CDR2 are LGHNA and YSLEER. CDR3 length: 14 amino acids. The CDR3 protein is CASSQARTGGEAFF. CDR3 nucleotides: TGCGCCAGCAGCCAAGCCCGTACAGGGGGGGAAGCTTTCTTT.

This clonotype was observed a handful of times. The chain employs TRBV2 and TRBJ1-2; D is undetermined. The ends were cut back, 1 base at V and 8 bases at J, with 11 bases in the middle. The CDR3 is made up of 13 amino acids. Germline CDR1 and CDR2: SNHLY and FYNNEI. In nucleotides, the CDR3 is TGTGCCAGCAGTGAAGGGCGGTTTGGGGGCTACACCTTC. Amino acids: CASSEGRFGGYTF.

The chain recombines TRBV20-1 with TRBJ2-2; 11 bases map to TRBD1. The length of the CDR3 is 15 residues. Germline loops: CDR1 DFQATT, CDR2 SNEGSKA (reference sequence). With 3 bases clipped from V and 3 bases from J, the junction kept 3 bases outside the gene matches. The CDR3 bases are TGCAGTGCTAGTGGGACAGGGGGGGACACCGGGGAGCTGTTTTTT. This gives the protein CSASGTGGDTGELFF.

The CDR3 sequence: CASRPTGGRYNEQFF. The CDR3 DNA follows: TGTGCCAGCAGACCGACAGGGGGGCGCTACAATGAGCAGTTCTTC. The chain uses TRBV12-3 or TRBV12-4 and TRBJ2-1, with 9 bases aligning to TRBD1. This CDR3 region has 15 residues. Losses at the gene ends were 6 bases for V and 3 bases for J; bases not matched to a gene: 6.

This chain joins TRBV7-2 and TRBJ2-3; TRBD1 is a possible D gene (8 bases). CDR3 size: 16 residues. V dropped 5 bases and J dropped 1 base, with 16 bases sitting between them. CDR1 and CDR2 (germline): SGHTA, FQGNSA. The CDR3 nucleotides are TGTGCCAGCAGCGTCGACAGGGGAGGGGGCACAGATACGCAGTATTTT. This translates into CASSVDRGGGTDTQYF.

This clonotype was observed a few times. The V gene is TRBV2, the J gene TRBJ1-5, with 7 positions matching TRBD1. There are 14 residues in the CDR3. The germline CDR1 and CDR2 sequences are SNHLY and FYNNEI. The junction had 7 bases not matched to a gene; V was cut back by 7 bases and J by 4 bases. The CDR3 region has the DNA TGTGCCAGCAACCCCCGGGACAGAAATCAGCCCCAGCATTTT. Encoded protein: CASNPRDRNQPQHF.

The chain has TRBV28 and TRBJ2-1, with D possibly matching TRBD2 (5 bases). The ends were cut back, 5 bases at V and 9 bases at J, with 20 bases in the middle. CDR3 length equals 15 residues. The germline V gene encodes CDR1 MDHEN and CDR2 SYDVKM. The CDR3 loop reads CASSPGLARGGEQFF. CDR3 DNA: TGTGCCAGCAGTCCCGGATTAGCAAGAGGAGGTGAGCAGTTCTTC.

The CDR3 here is CSVWGVETQYF. The CDR3 nucleotides read TGCAGCGTGTGGGGGGTAGAGACCCAGTACTTC. V gene TRBV29-1 combines with J gene TRBJ2-5; TRBD2 might be the D (6 bases). CDR1 and CDR2 (germline): SQVTM, ANQGSEA. The CDR3 totals 11 residues. V was clipped by 6 bases and J by 4 bases, with 9 bases between them.

This chain connects TRBV28 to TRBJ2-1; 9 bases map to TRBD1. The V gene's germline CDR1 is MDHEN and CDR2 SYDVKM. This CDR3 contains 15 residues. V trimming: 10 bases; J trimming: 7 bases; junction bases outside the gene matches: 14. The CDR3 here is CATVERDRVNNEQFF. The DNA of the CDR3 is TGTGCCACGGTAGAACGGGACAGGGTTAATAATGAGCAGTTCTTC. Full variable domain (remainder filled in from reference TRBV28 and TRBJ2-1): DVKVTQSSRYLVKRTGEKVFLECVQDMDHENMFWYRQDPGLGLRLIYFSYDVKMKEKGDIPEGYSVSREKKERFSLILESASTNQTSMYLCATVERDRVNNEQFFGPGTRLTVL.

This chain connects TRBV29-1 to TRBJ1-5; 10 bases are a match to TRBD1. V trimming: 6 bases; J trimming: 5 bases; junction bases outside the gene matches: 1. The CDR3 runs to 12 residues. Germline V gene data show CDR1 as SQVTM and CDR2 as ANQGSEA. The CDR3 loop reads CSVGTGDQPQHF. CDR3 DNA sequence: TGCAGCGTAGGGACAGGGGATCAGCCCCAGCATTTT.

This chain joins TRBV15 and TRBJ2-5; no firm D call. The J call may be incorrect, as the DNA end agrees better with TRBJ2-7. Germline loops: CDR1 LNHNV, CDR2 YYDKDF (reference sequence). The CDR3 contains 15 residues. The DNA for the CDR3 is TGTGCCACCAGCAGAGATAAGATAGTAAATTACGAGCAGTACTTC. As protein: CATSRDKIVNYEQYF.

The chain recombines TRBV12-3 or TRBV12-4 with TRBJ2-1; TRBD2 matches 7 bases. V lost 1 base, J lost 6 bases, and 3 bases stayed unmatched. This CDR3 contains 14 residues. The DNA for the CDR3 is TGTGCCAGCAGTTTAGAACTAGCGAGCAATGAGCAGTTCTTC. Its translation is CASSLELASNEQFF.

This rearrangement joins TRBV20-1 to TRBJ2-3; TRBD1 matches at 8 bases. Germline V lookup: CDR1 DFQATT, CDR2 SNEGSKA (reference sequence). This CDR3 spans 16 amino acids. V dropped 5 bases and J dropped 0; count of bases not matched to a gene: 10. CDR3 nucleotides: TGCAGTGCTCCCAACCGGGACAGGATTAGCACAGATACGCAGTATTTT. Its translation is CSAPNRDRISTDTQYF.

The chain couples TRBV25-1 to TRBJ2-3; D unresolved. With 2 bases removed from V and 6 bases from J, the gap between germline ends came to 6 bases. This CDR3 is 12 amino acids long. Per the germline V gene, CDR1 is MGHDK and CDR2 is SYGVNS. Here the CDR3 DNA reads TGTGCCAGCAGTGAACAGGTCGATACGCAGTATTTT. Translating gives CASSEQVDTQYF.

The CDR3 here is CSAPGRGLQNEQYF. The CDR3 DNA sequence: TGCAGTGCTCCGGGACGAGGTCTACAGAATGAGCAGTACTTC. V is TRBV20-1 and J is TRBJ2-7; the D call may be TRBD1 or TRBD2 (5 bases each). Germline values: CDR1 DFQATT, CDR2 SNEGSKA (reference sequence). V was pared by 5 bases and J by 7 bases, with 21 bases between. There are 14 residues in the CDR3.

The chain is built from TRBV5-1 and TRBJ2-7, with D unresolved. V shed 0 bases and J shed 2 bases, with 9 bases lying between them. CDR3 length: 14 residues. Germline-derived CDR1 and CDR2 are SGHRS and YFSETQ. For the CDR3, the DNA is TGCGCCAGCAGCTTGGCGCAGGATACCTACGAGCAGTACTTC. Translation: CASSLAQDTYEQYF.

This clonotype has just a few counts. V gene TRBV6-4 combines with J gene TRBJ2-3; D is uncertain. With 0 bases removed from V and 0 bases from J, the gap between germline ends came to 7 bases. The germline V gene has CDR1 MRHNA and CDR2 SNTAGT. The CDR3 has 15 residues. The CDR3, as DNA: TGTGCCAGCAGTGACTCGGGATCTAGCACAGATACGCAGTATTTT. The encoded protein is CASSDSGSSTDTQYF.

Comment on this clonotype: One junction end does not reproduce the germline sequence, and a read error may be involved. The genes are TRBV11-1 and TRBJ2-5; D gene ambiguous. The closer fit of TRBJ2-7 to the DNA end suggests the J call may be wrong. Germline assignment: CDR1 SGHAT and CDR2 FQDESV (reference sequence). This CDR3 comprises 15 residues. The CDR3 DNA reads TGTGCCGGCAGCTTAGTGTCACCCGGAGCCTACGAGCAGTACTTC. Amino acid sequence: CAGSLVSPGAYEQYF.

In this sample, this clonotype turned up many times. This rearrangement joins TRBV2 to TRBJ2-6; maybe TRBD2 (5 bases). V was pared by 8 bases and J by 4 bases, with 15 bases between. Germline values: CDR1 SNHLY, CDR2 FYNNEI. This CDR3 is 15 amino acids long. The CDR3 nucleotides are TGTGCCAGCGCGCCCCCGGGGTCCGGGGCCAACGTCCTGACTTTC. Translated: CASAPPGSGANVLTF.